The 27 T cell receptor beta chains below all came from one sample that was sequenced in a study of neurological immune-mediated disorders. TCRdb re-called the 5' RACE reads with MiXCR, one entry per CDR3 protein. The data hold roughly 45,000 distinct CDR3 sequences, with less than 15% observed a single time. Sample time point: longitudinal time-point 3. Source material: PBMCs. All receptors derive from a man in his thirties or forties in good health.

The table lists this clonotype with many counts. The gene calls are TRBV4-1 and TRBJ1-3; 8 nucleotides match TRBD1. CDR1 is MGHRA and CDR2 is YSYEKL in the germline V gene. The CDR3 sequence is 15 residues long. With V trimmed by 0 bases and J by 4 bases, 2 bases remained unmatched. The CDR3 DNA is TGCGCCAGCAGCCAAGAGGACAGGGCCGGAAACACCATATATTTT. It specifies CASSQEDRAGNTIYF.

Many counts were recorded for this clonotype. V and J are TRBV29-1 and TRBJ1-2; possibly TRBD1 for D (6 bases). Trimming removed 6 bases from V and 0 bases from J, with 11 bases in between. This CDR3 spans 13 amino acids. Germline V gene lookup returns CDR1 SQVTM and CDR2 ANQGSEA. CDR3 nucleotides: TGCAGCGTAGCGGGACAAACTAACTATGGCTACACCTTC. Encoded protein: CSVAGQTNYGYTF.

This clonotype was observed many times. The chain employs TRBV7-6 and TRBJ1-1; 8 bases fit TRBD1. Trimming at V came to 6 bases and at J to 2 bases, leaving 5 bases not matched to a gene. Germline loops: CDR1 SGHVS, CDR2 FNYEAQ. The CDR3 has 14 residues. The CDR3 DNA reads as TGTGCCAGCAGTCCGACAGGGGTCAACACTGAAGCTTTCTTT. The encoded protein is CASSPTGVNTEAFF.

This clonotype was observed at least ten times. CDR3 bases: TGTGCCACCAGCTACGCTGGGGATACGCAGTATTTT. Its translation: CATSYAGDTQYF. The chain joins TRBV15 to TRBJ2-3; D gene unclear. The CDR3 runs 12 residues. Per the germline V gene, CDR1 is LNHNV and CDR2 is YYDKDF (reference sequence). The V and J ends lost 5 bases and 6 bases respectively, with 9 bases between them.

This clonotype occurred many times. Possible read error: a much larger clone is one base away. The rearrangement uses TRBV29-1 and TRBJ2-2; 7 positions agree with TRBD1. Germline V gives CDR1 SQVTM, CDR2 ANQGSEA. The CDR3 runs to 13 residues. The CDR3 spells CSVTGADTRELFF. The CDR3 bases are TGCAGCGTTACAGGGGCGGACACCAGGGAGCTGTTTTTT.

This clonotype was observed at least ten times. The V call is TRBV14, the J call TRBJ2-3; D remains unclear. Germline CDR1 reads SGHDN; CDR2 reads FVKESK. CDR3 size: 13 residues. Trimming removed 5 bases from V and 0 bases from J, with 6 bases in between. The CDR3 nucleotides are TGTGCCAGCAGCGGAGAAAGCACAGATACGCAGTATTTT. Amino acid sequence: CASSGESTDTQYF.

This clonotype was seen repeatedly, ten times or more. The chain joins TRBV15 to TRBJ2-3, with 7 bases that match TRBD2. Germline trimming cut 3 bases from V and 1 base from J; bases unmatched to any gene: 7. CDR3 length: 16 amino acids. The germline V gene has CDR1 LNHNV and CDR2 YYDKDF (reference sequence). In nucleotides, the CDR3 is TGTGCCACCAGCAGGGACCCAGGGAGGGGCACAGATACGCAGTATTTT. Amino acids: CATSRDPGRGTDTQYF.

This clonotype was seen at least ten times. The chain recombines TRBV27 with TRBJ1-5; D gene unclear. Germline V CDR1 and CDR2: MNHEY, SMNVEV (reference sequence). Trimming removed 3 bases from V and 4 bases from J, with 13 bases in between. The CDR3 has 15 amino acids. CDR3 region: CASSLFKSENQPQHF. The CDR3 DNA reads TGTGCCAGCAGTTTGTTCAAGAGTGAAAATCAGCCCCAGCATTTT.

This clonotype was detected many times. The J gene is TRBJ1-1, the V gene TRBV11-3; the D is unclear. Trimming removed 2 bases at V and 6 bases at J, with 10 bases between. The germline V gene encodes CDR1 SGHNT and CDR2 YENEEA. This CDR3 region has 13 residues. The CDR3: CASSLSSGSEAFF. The CDR3 DNA sequence: TGTGCCAGCAGCTTATCTAGCGGTTCTGAAGCTTTCTTT. Complete variable domain (other parts from reference TRBV11-3 and TRBJ1-1): EAGVVQSPRYKIIEKKQPVAFWCNPISGHNTLYWYLQNLGQGPELLIRYENEEAVDDSQLPKDRFSAERLKGVDSTLKIQPAELGDSAVYLCASSLSSGSEAFFGQGTRLTVV.

Many counts were recorded for this clonotype. The chain joins TRBV7-9 to TRBJ1-1; weak D call: TRBD1 (5 bases). This CDR3 is 14 amino acids long. Trimming shortened V by 7 bases and J by 2 bases, and 14 bases separated the two germline ends. Per the germline V gene, CDR1 is SEHNR and CDR2 is FQNEAQ (reference sequence). CDR3 sequence reads: CASTSGGGNTEAFF. The CDR3 bases are TGTGCCAGCACCTCCGGCGGGGGAAACACTGAAGCTTTCTTT.

This clonotype was recorded at least ten times. This sequence joins TRBV14 and TRBJ2-5, with D maybe TRBD2 (6 bases). Germline CDR1 SGHDN, CDR2 FVKESK. CDR3 length: 14 amino acids. V shed 4 bases and J shed 0 bases, with 9 bases lying between them. CDR3: CASSRGVYQETQYF. CDR3 DNA: TGTGCCAGCAGCCGGGGGGTGTACCAAGAGACCCAGTACTTC.

This clonotype came up many times. This sequence joins TRBV2 and TRBJ2-1, with TRBD2 matching 11 bases. Germline lookup yields CDR1 SNHLY and CDR2 FYNNEI. The CDR3 is 15 amino acids. The V and J ends lost 1 base and 8 bases, in that order; junction bases with no gene match: 4. The CDR3 bases are TGTGCCAGCAGTGAAGGCGGGACTAGCGGCGATGAGCAGTTCTTC. Translation gives CASSEGGTSGDEQFF.

This clonotype showed up many times. V and J are TRBV7-8 and TRBJ2-7; perhaps D is TRBD1 or TRBD2 (5 bases each). The CDR3 spans 15 residues. The V end lost 4 bases, the J end lost 3 bases, and 16 bases lay between the germline ends. Germline V gene data show CDR1 as SGHVS and CDR2 as FQNEAQ. CDR3 sequence reads: CASSSRVGVDYEQYF. As DNA, the CDR3 is TGTGCCAGCAGCTCCAGGGTGGGGGTGGACTACGAGCAGTACTTC.

This clonotype was counted at least ten times. V gene TRBV11-2 combines with J gene TRBJ2-2, with a tentative D call TRBD2 (6 bases). Germline loops: CDR1 SGHAT, CDR2 FQNNGV. The CDR3 extends over 15 amino acids. V dropped 1 base and J dropped 7 bases, with 13 bases sitting between them. The CDR3 bases are TGTGCCAGCAGCTTAGGGCAGGGAGGTGGCGGGGAGCTGTTTTTT. This gives the protein CASSLGQGGGGELFF.

This clonotype was observed at least ten times. The V and J genes are TRBV28 and TRBJ1-1; D is ambiguous. V lost 3 bases and J lost 3, with 14 bases in between. The CDR3 has 15 residues. Germline-derived CDR1 and CDR2 are MDHEN and SYDVKM. This chain's CDR3 is CASSLYQRADTEAFF. The CDR3 DNA sequence: TGTGCCAGCAGTTTGTACCAGAGGGCTGACACTGAAGCTTTCTTT.

This clonotype has ten or more counts. The V call is TRBV7-8, the J call TRBJ2-4; TRBD2 matches at 8 bases. Germline V gene sequence: CDR1 SGHVS, CDR2 FQNEAQ. The CDR3 sequence is 17 residues long. Trimming removed 5 bases from V and 9 bases from J; junction bases left unmatched: 18. The CDR3 loop reads CASSIRAAAGGDFIQYF. The CDR3 nucleotides are TGTGCCAGCAGCATAAGGGCGGCGGCGGGAGGCGATTTCATTCAGTACTTC.

In this sample, this clonotype turned up many times. CDR3 protein: CASSLLSGRGETQYF. CDR3 DNA: TGTGCCAGCAGTTTACTTTCCGGGAGGGGAGAGACCCAGTACTTC. This rearrangement joins TRBV12-3 or TRBV12-4 to TRBJ2-5; the match to TRBD2 covers 8 bases. The trim removed 2 bases at V and 4 bases at J, leaving 6 bases unmatched. CDR3 length: 15 residues.

This clonotype was counted ten times or more. V gene TRBV3-1 combines with J gene TRBJ2-7, with D unresolved. Deletions cut 1 base from V and 7 bases from J, with 5 bases between. This CDR3 has 11 amino acids. Germline CDR1 is LGHDT and CDR2 is YNNKEL (reference sequence). CDR3 coding DNA: TGTGCCAGCAGCCAAGCGAGGGAGCAGTACTTC. This encodes CASSQAREQYF.

Many counts were recorded for this clonotype. V and J are TRBV5-1 and TRBJ1-1, with 9 positions matching TRBD1. Germline V CDR1 and CDR2: SGHRS, YFSETQ. The CDR3 is 14 residues long. J was trimmed by 4 bases and V by 5 bases; bases with no gene match: 6. The CDR3, as DNA: TGCGCCAGCAGGCCCGGGACAGGGACCACTGAAGCTTTCTTT. Its translation: CASRPGTGTTEAFF.

This clonotype was seen at least ten times. This chain links TRBV7-2 with TRBJ2-2; 7 positions agree with TRBD2. The germline CDR1 and CDR2 sequences are SGHTA and FQGNSA. V lost 4 bases to trimming and J lost 4 bases; unmatched junction nucleotides: 0. The CDR3 is made up of 13 amino acids. CDR3 bases: TGTGCCAGCAGCTCTAGCGGCACCGGGGAGCTGTTTTTT. This sequence encodes CASSSSGTGELFF.

The CDR3 DNA reads TGTGCCAGCAGTCCATCAGGGCGTTACGGTGAAAAACTGTTTTTT. Amino acids: CASSPSGRYGEKLFF. The V gene is TRBV27, the J gene TRBJ1-4; a possible D gene is TRBD1 (5 bases). Per the germline V gene, CDR1 is MNHEY and CDR2 is SMNVEV (reference sequence). This CDR3 has 15 amino acids. The V and J ends lost 5 bases and 7 bases respectively, with 17 bases between them.

At least ten counts were recorded for this clonotype. The gene calls are TRBV7-6 and TRBJ2-1; no clear D. Germline-derived CDR1 and CDR2 are SGHVS and FNYEAQ. Trimming removed 7 bases at V and 2 bases at J, with 15 bases between. The CDR3 has 15 amino acids. The CDR3 loop reads CASIPPGSAYNEQFF. As DNA, the CDR3 is TGTGCCAGCATCCCCCCCGGCTCGGCCTACAATGAGCAGTTCTTC.

The table lists this clonotype with many counts. V gene TRBV28 combines with J gene TRBJ1-6; D gene uncertain. V lost 5 bases, J lost 11 bases, and 7 bases lay in between. Per germline, CDR1 MDHEN and CDR2 SYDVKM. This CDR3 region has 11 residues. The CDR3 DNA is TGTGCCAGCAGTCTTAGAACACCCCTCCACTTT. Residues: CASSLRTPLHF.

This chain joins TRBV14 and TRBJ2-1; the D is unclear. The germline V gene encodes CDR1 SGHDN and CDR2 FVKESK. The CDR3 is 15 residues long. Written as DNA, the CDR3 is TGTGTAAGCAGCCAAGATTGGCTCTTCGGGAATGAGCAGTTCTTC. Amino acid sequence: CVSSQDWLFGNEQFF.

This clonotype was recorded many times. This chain joins TRBV12-3 or TRBV12-4 and TRBJ2-2; 9 positions agree with TRBD1. With V trimmed by 6 bases and J by 5 bases, 7 bases remained unmatched. This CDR3 has 15 amino acids. The CDR3 loop reads CASRLQGARTGELFF. Here the CDR3 DNA reads TGTGCCAGCAGATTACAGGGGGCGCGTACCGGGGAGCTGTTTTTT.

This clonotype was seen repeatedly, ten times or more. J is TRBJ2-1 and V is TRBV3-1; the D is unclear. The V gene's germline CDR1 is LGHDT and CDR2 YNNKEL (reference sequence). The V gene lost 2 bases and the J gene lost 8 bases, with 22 bases spanning the gap. The CDR3 is 17 amino acids. The CDR3 DNA sequence: TGTGCCAGCAGCCAAAATGGGTACCGGGCGCAAGCCGATGAGCAGTTCTTC. Translated: CASSQNGYRAQADEQFF.

This clonotype was seen at least ten times. The chain is built from TRBV18 and TRBJ1-5, with a weak D call TRBD1 (5 bases). The CDR3 is 15 residues long. V lost 2 bases and J lost 0, with 8 bases in between. CDR1 is KGHSH and CDR2 is LQKENI in the germline V gene. The CDR3 DNA is TGTGCCAGCTCACCAGGGACCTATAGCAATCAGCCCCAGCATTTT. This translates into CASSPGTYSNQPQHF.